A single T cell receptor (beta chain) is shown here with its context. The V gene lost 6 bases and the J gene lost 1 base, with 9 bases spanning the gap. CDR1 and CDR2 (germline): SGHVS, FNYEAQ. The CDR3 runs to 13 residues. This entry is derived from a study of blood T cell repertoires in COVID-19. Sequencing used immunoSEQ multiplex PCR; TCRdb keeps in-frame clones, though not all of them. Here the sample spans about 220,000 clones, roughly 87% being singletons. The sequencing input was PBMCs or T cells enriched from blood (not recorded which). The chain combines TRBV7-6 with TRBJ1-1; tentative D call: TRBD1 (5 bases). The sequence was obtained from a woman aged 30 to 39 with acute COVID-19. The CDR3 nucleotides are TGTGCCAGCAGTCGACAGCAGAACACTGAAGCTTTCTTT. Its protein product is CASSRQQNTEAFF.